This TCR beta chain is from a study of blood T cell repertoires in COVID-19. Study in general: Donors in the United States, Italy and Spain gave samples during acute or convalescent COVID-19. Sample material is recorded as cDNA or gDNA derived from T cells, B-cell-depleted T cells, or PBMCs.

Source study methods: Amplification of reference gene primers was used by the study to estimate nucleated cell counts. Profiling relied on immunoSEQ multiplex PCR, and the TCRdb table lists in-frame clones only, not all of them. V and J calls and clone size are as listed in that table; D and trimming were resolved from the DNA. The profile shows about 160,000 clones, roughly 88% of them singletons. Germline V gene sequence: CDR1 SGDLS, CDR2 YYNGEE. CDR3 size: 16 residues. The V and J ends lost 0 bases and 7 bases, in that order; junction bases with no gene match: 6. The clonotype comes from a man aged 18 to 29 with acute or convalescent COVID-19. The sequencing sample was made of peripheral blood. This sequence joins TRBV9 and TRBJ2-2; TRBD2 matches 10 bases. CDR3 sequence (DNA): TGTGCCAGCAGCGTAGGCGCTAGCGGGAGAGGCGGGGAGCTGTTTTTT. It translates to CASSVGASGRGGELFF.